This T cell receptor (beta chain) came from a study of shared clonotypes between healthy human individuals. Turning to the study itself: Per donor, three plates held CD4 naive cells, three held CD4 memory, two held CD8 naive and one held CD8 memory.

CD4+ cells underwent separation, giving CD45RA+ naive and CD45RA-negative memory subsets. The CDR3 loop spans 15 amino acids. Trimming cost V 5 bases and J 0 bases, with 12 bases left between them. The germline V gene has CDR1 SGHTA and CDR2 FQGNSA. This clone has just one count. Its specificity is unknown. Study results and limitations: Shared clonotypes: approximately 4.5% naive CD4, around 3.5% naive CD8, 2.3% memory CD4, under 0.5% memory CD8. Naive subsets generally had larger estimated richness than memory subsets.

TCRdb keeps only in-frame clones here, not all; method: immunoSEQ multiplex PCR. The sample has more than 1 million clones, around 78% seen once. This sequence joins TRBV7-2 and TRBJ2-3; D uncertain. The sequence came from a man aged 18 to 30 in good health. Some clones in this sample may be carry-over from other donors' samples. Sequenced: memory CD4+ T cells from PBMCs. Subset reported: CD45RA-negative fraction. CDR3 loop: CASSPWVTSTDTQYF. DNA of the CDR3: TGTGCCAGCAGCCCCTGGGTAACTAGCACAGATACGCAGTATTTT.